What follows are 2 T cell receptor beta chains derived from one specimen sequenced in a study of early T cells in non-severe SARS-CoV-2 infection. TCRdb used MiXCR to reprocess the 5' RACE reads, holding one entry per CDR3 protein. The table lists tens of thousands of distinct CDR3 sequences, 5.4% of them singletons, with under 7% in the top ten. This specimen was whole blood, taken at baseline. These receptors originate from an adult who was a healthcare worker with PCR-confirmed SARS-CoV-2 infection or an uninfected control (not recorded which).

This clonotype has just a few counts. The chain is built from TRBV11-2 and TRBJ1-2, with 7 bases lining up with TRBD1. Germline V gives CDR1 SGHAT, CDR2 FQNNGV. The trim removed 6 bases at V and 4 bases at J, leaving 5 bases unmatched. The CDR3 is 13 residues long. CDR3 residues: CASRPGTAYGYTF. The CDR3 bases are TGTGCCAGCAGGCCCGGGACAGCCTATGGCTACACCTTC. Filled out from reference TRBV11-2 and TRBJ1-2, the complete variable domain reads EAGVAQSPRYKIIEKRQSVAFWCNPISGHATLYWYQQILGQGPKLLIQFQNNGVVDDSQLPKDRFSAERLKGVDSTLKIQPAKLEDSAVYLCASRPGTAYGYTFGSGTRLTVV.

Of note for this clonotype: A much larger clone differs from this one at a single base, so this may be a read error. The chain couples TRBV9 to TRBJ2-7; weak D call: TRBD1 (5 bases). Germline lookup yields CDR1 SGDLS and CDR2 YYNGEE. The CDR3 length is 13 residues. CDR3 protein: CASNVGATYEQYF. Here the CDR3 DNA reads TGTGCCAGCAACGTAGGGGCAACCTACGAGCAGTACTTC. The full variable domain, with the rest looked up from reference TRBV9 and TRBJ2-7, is DSGVTQTPKHLITATGQRVTLRCSPRSGDLSVYWYQQSLDQGLQFLIQYYNGEERAKGNILERFSAQQFPDLHSELNLSSLELGDSALYFCASNVGATYEQYFGPGTRLTVT.